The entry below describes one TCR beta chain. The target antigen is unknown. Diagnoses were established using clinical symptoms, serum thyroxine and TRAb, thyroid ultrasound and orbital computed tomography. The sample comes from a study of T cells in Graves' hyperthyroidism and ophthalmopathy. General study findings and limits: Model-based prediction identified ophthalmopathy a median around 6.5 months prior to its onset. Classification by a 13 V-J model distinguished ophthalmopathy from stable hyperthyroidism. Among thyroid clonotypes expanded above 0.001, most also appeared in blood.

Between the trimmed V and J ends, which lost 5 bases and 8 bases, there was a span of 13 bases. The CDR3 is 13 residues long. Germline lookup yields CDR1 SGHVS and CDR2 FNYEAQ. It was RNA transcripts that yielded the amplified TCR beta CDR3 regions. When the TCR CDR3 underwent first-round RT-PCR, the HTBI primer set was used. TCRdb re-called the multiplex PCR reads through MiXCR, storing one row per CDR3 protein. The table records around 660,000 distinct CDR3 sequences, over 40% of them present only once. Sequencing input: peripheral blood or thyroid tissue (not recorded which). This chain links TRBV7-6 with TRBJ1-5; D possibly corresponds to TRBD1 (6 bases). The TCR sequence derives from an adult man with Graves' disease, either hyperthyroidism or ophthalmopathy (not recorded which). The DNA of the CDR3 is TGTGCCAGCAGCCAAGAAAGGGGGAAGCCCCAGCATTTT. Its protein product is CASSQERGKPQHF.